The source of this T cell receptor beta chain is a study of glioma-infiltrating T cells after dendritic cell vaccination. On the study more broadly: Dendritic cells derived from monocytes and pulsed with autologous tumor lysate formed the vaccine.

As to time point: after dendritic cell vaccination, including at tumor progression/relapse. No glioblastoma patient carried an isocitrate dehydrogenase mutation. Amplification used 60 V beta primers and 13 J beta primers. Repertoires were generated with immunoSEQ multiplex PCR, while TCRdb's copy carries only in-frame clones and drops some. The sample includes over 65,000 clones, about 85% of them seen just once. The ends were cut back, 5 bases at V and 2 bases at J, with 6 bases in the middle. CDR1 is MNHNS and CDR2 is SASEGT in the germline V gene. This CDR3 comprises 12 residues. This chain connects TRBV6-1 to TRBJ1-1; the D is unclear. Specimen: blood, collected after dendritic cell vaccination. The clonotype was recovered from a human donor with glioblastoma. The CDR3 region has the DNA TGTGCCAGCAGTTTAGATAACACTGAAGCTTTCTTT. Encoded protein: CASSLDNTEAFF.